The 13 T cell receptor beta chains in this list originate from one sample, sequenced in a study of blood T cell repertoires in COVID-19. Assay used: immunoSEQ multiplex PCR; TCRdb lists only in-frame clones, some missing. The table lists under 250,000 clones, about four fifths of them singletons. The source material was peripheral blood. These receptors came from a woman in her 40s with COVID-19, enrolled during active disease.

This clone was detected a few times. The chain links TRBV7-2 to TRBJ2-7; TRBD2 aligns across 13 bases. Germline V gene sequence: CDR1 SGHTA, CDR2 FQGNSA. The CDR3 is 16 residues long. V gave up 3 bases and J gave up 2 bases; unmatched junction bases: 4. CDR3 protein: CASSFGLAGAAYEQYF. The DNA for the CDR3 is TGTGCCAGCAGCTTTGGACTAGCGGGAGCGGCCTACGAGCAGTACTTC.

This clone occurred once. The rearrangement uses TRBV7-9 and TRBJ1-2; D possibly corresponds to TRBD1 (6 bases). Germline V gene lookup returns CDR1 SEHNR and CDR2 FQNEAQ (reference sequence). The CDR3 consists of 13 residues. V was shortened by 9 bases and J by 2 bases, with 13 bases between the two germline ends. In nucleotides, the CDR3 is TGTGCCAGTCTCCGAGGGGGAAACTATGGCTACACCTTC. Protein: CASLRGGNYGYTF.

V gene TRBV5-1 combines with J gene TRBJ1-1; D may be TRBD1 (6 bases). The length of the CDR3 is 15 residues. The germline gives CDR1 SGHRS, CDR2 YFSETQ. V lost 4 bases and J lost 2, with 15 bases in between. The CDR3 bases are TGCGCCAGCAGCCCCGAGGGGGATATTAACACTGAAGCTTTCTTT. This encodes CASSPEGDINTEAFF.

This chain joins TRBV4-2 and TRBJ2-7; TRBD1 matches at 9 bases. V lost 4 bases to trimming and J lost 3 bases; unmatched junction nucleotides: 7. The CDR3 extends over 15 amino acids. Germline V gene data show CDR1 as LGHNA and CDR2 as YNFKEQ. The CDR3 loop is CASSRAPGQGYEQYF. DNA for the CDR3: TGTGCCAGCAGCCGAGCACCGGGACAGGGCTACGAGCAGTACTTC.

The chain joins TRBV19 to TRBJ2-1, with 13 bases matching TRBD2. The CDR3 loop spans 15 amino acids. Unmatched junction bases numbered 9, after V lost 8 bases and J lost 8 bases. The germline CDR1 and CDR2 sequences are LNHDA and SQIVND (reference sequence). The chain's CDR3 is CASRRWTSGSDEQFF. As DNA, the CDR3 is TGTGCCAGTCGCCGGTGGACTAGCGGGAGTGATGAGCAGTTCTTC.

The CDR3 region is CASSAQGRNTEAFF. The DNA for the CDR3 is TGTGCCAGCAGCGCACAGGGACGGAACACTGAAGCTTTCTTT. The chain uses TRBV2 and TRBJ1-1; a weak D match, TRBD1 (6 bases). The CDR3 extends over 14 amino acids. V was cut by 6 bases and J by 1 base, with 12 bases left in between. Germline V gene sequence: CDR1 SNHLY, CDR2 FYNNEI.

This clone was counted between two and nine times. Other DNA sequences within the sample encode an identical CDR3. The chain employs TRBV5-1 and TRBJ2-5; D is unresolved. The CDR3 sequence is 11 residues long. CDR1 is SGHRS and CDR2 is YFSETQ in the germline V gene. V was trimmed by 2 bases and J by 5 bases, leaving 4 bases between them. The chain's CDR3 is CASSFEETQYF. Here the CDR3 DNA reads TGCGCCAGCAGCTTTGAGGAGACCCAGTACTTC.

The J gene is TRBJ2-3, the V gene TRBV7-2; unclear D gene. Germline CDR1 and CDR2: SGHTA and FQGNSA. Trimming removed 1 base at V and 6 bases at J, with 11 bases between. The CDR3 covers 14 residues. The CDR3, as DNA: TGTGCCAGCAGCTTAGGTACGCCTCAGGATACGCAGTATTTT. This codes for CASSLGTPQDTQYF.

The gene calls are TRBV3-1 (or the pseudogene TRBV3-2) and TRBJ2-7, with D possibly being TRBD2 (6 bases). Trimming left V 4 bases short and J 3 bases short, with 19 bases between. Germline-derived CDR1 and CDR2 are LGHDT and YNNKEL (reference sequence). This CDR3 region has 16 residues. CDR3 residues: CASSLALRDGGYEQYF. CDR3 DNA: TGTGCCAGCAGCCTCGCCCTCCGGGACGGGGGCTACGAGCAGTACTTC.

J is TRBJ1-1 and V is TRBV6-5; 10 bases agree with TRBD1. This CDR3 is 15 amino acids long. Germline V gene sequence: CDR1 MNHEY, CDR2 SVGAGI. Trimming cost V 2 bases and J 11 bases; bases outside gene matches: 11. This CDR3 is CASSYAGTGERRAFF. CDR3 DNA sequence: TGTGCCAGCAGTTACGCCGGGACAGGGGAAAGGAGGGCTTTCTTT.

The chain recombines TRBV7-9 with TRBJ2-7, with TRBD1 as a possible D gene (6 bases). The CDR3 is 16 residues long. Germline loops: CDR1 SEHNR, CDR2 FQNEAQ (reference sequence). Trimming removed 1 base from V and 3 bases from J, with 16 bases in between. CDR3 coding DNA: TGTGCCAGCAGCTTAGTGTTAGGCCAGGGGAGCTACGAGCAGTACTTC. It specifies CASSLVLGQGSYEQYF.

The V call is TRBV7-2, the J call TRBJ2-7, with TRBD2 matching 10 bases. The V gene end was trimmed by 5 bases and the J gene end by 6 bases; junction bases not matched to a gene: 10. Germline CDR1 is SGHTA and CDR2 is FQGNSA. The CDR3 length is 15 residues. As DNA, the CDR3 is TGTGCCAGCAGCGAGGGAGCGGGAGGGCCAATCGAGCAGTACTTC. Protein product: CASSEGAGGPIEQYF.

The chain employs TRBV2 and TRBJ2-2; 7 bases are a match to TRBD2. V lost 7 bases and J lost 6; bases outside the gene matches: 11. The CDR3 contains 15 residues. Germline loops: CDR1 SNHLY, CDR2 FYNNEI. CDR3 sequence reads: CASNDGIREAGELFF. CDR3 DNA: TGTGCCAGCAACGACGGAATTCGGGAGGCCGGGGAGCTGTTTTTT.